The clone carrying this T cell receptor beta chain was seen more than once but under ten times. Its antigen is not known. The entry originates in a study of post-analysis software for immune sequencing data. On the study more broadly: Relapsing-remitting, secondary progressive and progressive-relapsing forms of multiple sclerosis all featured among disease courses.

cDNA libraries of TCR beta carried unique molecular identifiers. Out of roughly 0.85 to 11 million T cells, a few hundred thousand cDNA molecules were generated. MiXCR, run by TCRdb on the PCR reads, gives a single entry per CDR3 protein. The table has 350,000 to 450,000 distinct CDR3 sequences, about a third seen once. V gave up 1 base and J gave up 6 bases, with 4 bases separating them. The V gene's germline CDR1 is MGHRA and CDR2 YSYEKL. The CDR3 loop spans 11 amino acids. Study-level points and caveats: Controls showed significantly higher normalized Chao1 diversity than did multiple sclerosis patients. Controls showed lower frequencies than patients for five TRBV segments, and TRBV5-6, TRBV5-1 and TRBV20-1 were among these. Pronounced co-clustering by F measure was evident among identically batched samples.

The chain is built from TRBV4-1 and TRBJ2-7; D gene uncertain. The origin of this receptor is a girl aged 10-17 years with multiple sclerosis. The sample consisted of blood. CDR3 loop: CASSQGTEQYF. The CDR3 DNA is TGCGCCAGCAGCCAAGGGACCGAGCAGTACTTC.